Following are 17 T cell receptor beta chains from one sample sequenced in a study of breast tumors, draining lymph nodes, adjacent tissues. Each CDR3 protein gets one entry after TCRdb re-called the multiplex PCR reads with MiXCR. This table holds tens of thousands of distinct CDR3 sequences, 20% to 25% found once. Sequencing was performed on breast tumor tissue. These receptors all stem from a female donor with breast cancer. Some clones in this sample may be carry-over from other donors' samples.

This clonotype came up many times. The chain links TRBV7-2 to TRBJ1-3; D gene uncertain. V dropped 7 bases and J dropped 0 bases, with 13 bases sitting between them. The V gene's germline CDR1 is SGHTA and CDR2 FQGNSA. This CDR3 spans 15 amino acids. The CDR3 DNA is TGTGCCAGCACTCGGGATCTTAGCTCTGGAAACACCATATATTTT. Protein product: CASTRDLSSGNTIYF.

The V and J genes are TRBV20-1 and TRBJ2-1; D might be TRBD2 (6 bases). CDR1 and CDR2 from the germline V gene are DFQATT and SNEGSKA (reference sequence). The length of the CDR3 is 15 residues. V was clipped by 0 bases and J by 7 bases, with 16 bases between them. Written as DNA, the CDR3 is TGCAGTGCTAGAGACGGGACTGGGTTGCGAAATGAGCAGTTCTTC. Protein sequence: CSARDGTGLRNEQFF.

This clonotype was seen many times. The chain couples TRBV7-9 to TRBJ2-7, with a possible D match to TRBD1 (6 bases). CDR1 SEHNR and CDR2 FQNEAQ come from the germline V gene (reference sequence). This CDR3 has 13 residues. The V and J ends lost 4 bases and 3 bases respectively, with 10 bases between them. The CDR3 region has the DNA TGTGCCAGCAGCTCAGACAGGCGCTACGAGCAGTACTTC. Translation gives CASSSDRRYEQYF. Drawing the rest from reference TRBV7-9 and TRBJ2-7, the complete variable domain is DTGVSQNPRHKITKRGQNVTFRCDPISEHNRLYWYRQTLGQGPEFLTYFQNEAQLEKSRLLSDRFSAERPKGSFSTLEIQRTEQGDSAMYLCASSSDRRYEQYFGPGTRLTVT.

This clonotype appeared many times. This chain uses TRBV5-1 with TRBJ2-3; D might be TRBD1 or TRBD2, each matching 5 bases. The CDR3 has 16 amino acids. Germline V gene sequence: CDR1 SGHRS, CDR2 YFSETQ. V was pared by 0 bases and J by 2 bases, with 13 bases between. The CDR3 reads CASSLASGTFTDTQYF. CDR3 nucleotides: TGCGCCAGCAGCTTGGCATCCGGGACCTTCACAGATACGCAGTATTTT.

The rearrangement links TRBV5-1 to TRBJ2-3; D not certain. The CDR3 spans 16 residues. Trimming took off 5 bases at V and 0 bases at J, with 16 bases between the two ends. Germline CDR1 is SGHRS and CDR2 is YFSETQ. DNA of the CDR3: TGCGCCAGCAGACGAGGCGGTGGATCTAGCACAGATACGCAGTATTTT. Protein sequence: CASRRGGGSSTDTQYF.

In this sample, this clonotype turned up many times. The chain is built from TRBV5-1 and TRBJ2-7; 8 bases are a match to TRBD1. The germline gives CDR1 SGHRS, CDR2 YFSETQ. There are 14 residues in the CDR3. V shed 4 bases and J 4 bases; nucleotides not matched to a gene: 7. This chain's CDR3 is CASSPSGQEYEQYF. In nucleotides, the CDR3 is TGCGCCAGCAGCCCGTCGGGACAGGAGTACGAGCAGTACTTC. Combining the CDR3 with reference TRBV5-1 and TRBJ2-7 gives the whole variable domain KAGVTQTPRYLIKTRGQQVTLSCSPISGHRSVSWYQQTPGQGLQFLFEYFSETQRNKGNFPGRFSGRQFSNSRSEMNVSTLELGDSALYLCASSPSGQEYEQYFGPGTRLTVT.

This clonotype was counted only a few times. The chain is built from TRBV30 and TRBJ2-1; D is unresolved. The CDR3 has 12 residues. V shed 1 base and J shed 5 bases, with 6 bases lying between them. Germline values: CDR1 GTSNPN, CDR2 SVGIG (reference sequence). The CDR3 DNA is TGTGCCTGGAGTGGCTGGGACAATGAGCAGTTCTTC. This gives the protein CAWSGWDNEQFF.

This clonotype was recorded many times. V usage is TRBV20-1 and J usage is TRBJ1-2, with TRBD1 as a possible D gene (6 bases). Germline-derived CDR1 and CDR2 are DFQATT and SNEGSKA (reference sequence). The length of the CDR3 is 14 residues. Trimming removed 5 bases at V and 0 bases at J, with 13 bases between. CDR3 DNA: TGCAGTGCTCAGAGGGCAGGGGCTAACTATGGCTACACCTTC. This codes for CSAQRAGANYGYTF.

The V call is TRBV7-9, the J call TRBJ2-1; tentatively, D is TRBD1 (6 bases). V gave up 1 base and J gave up 4 bases, with 11 bases separating them. The CDR3 totals 15 residues. The germline CDR1 and CDR2 sequences are SEHNR and FQNEAQ (reference sequence). DNA for the CDR3: TGTGCCAGCAGCTTAGTTCAGGGGCTTTACAATGAGCAGTTCTTC. Translation: CASSLVQGLYNEQFF. Variable domain in full (rest from reference TRBV7-9 and TRBJ2-1): DTGVSQNPRHKITKRGQNVTFRCDPISEHNRLYWYRQTLGQGPEFLTYFQNEAQLEKSRLLSDRFSAERPKGSFSTLEIQRTEQGDSAMYLCASSLVQGLYNEQFFGPGTRLTVL.

The table lists this clonotype with many counts. The CDR3: CASSHNRAGFNYGYTF. CDR3 nucleotides: TGCGCCAGCAGCCACAACAGGGCGGGTTTTAACTATGGCTACACCTTC. This chain links TRBV10-2 with TRBJ1-2, with D tentatively TRBD1 (6 bases). This CDR3 has 16 residues. Germline V gene sequence: CDR1 WSHSY, CDR2 SAAADI. Trimming cost V 6 bases and J 1 base, with 18 bases left between them.

A note on this clonotype: The conserved phenylalanine or tryptophan normally closing the CDR3 is absent here, so this likely arose from a read error. In DNA, the CDR3 is TGTGTCAGCAGTTACTCGATGGGCAGGGGGAACTATGGCTACACCCTC. This codes for CVSSYSMGRGNYGYTL. The rearrangement links TRBV6-5 to TRBJ1-2; 7 bases line up with TRBD1. The CDR3 runs to 16 residues. Per germline, CDR1 MNHEY and CDR2 SVGAGI.

Of note for this clonotype: An end of the junction differs from the germline gene, which may be a read error. The V gene is TRBV15, the J gene TRBJ1-4; D unclear. Germline V lookup: CDR1 LNHNV, CDR2 YYDKDF (reference sequence). CDR3 length equals 15 residues. CDR3 loop: CATSGERATNEKLFF. The CDR3 coding sequence is TGTGCCACCAGCGGAGAGAGGGCAACTAATGAAAAACTGTTTTTT.

V is TRBV28 and J is TRBJ1-5, with D maybe TRBD1 (6 bases). The germline V gene encodes CDR1 MDHEN and CDR2 SYDVKM. CDR3 length: 15 residues. The V end was cut by 2 bases, the J end by 3 bases, with 11 bases between. The CDR3 DNA sequence: TGTGCCAGCAGTTTACCGCGGGACAACAATCAGCCCCAGCATTTT. It specifies CASSLPRDNNQPQHF.

In this sample, this clonotype turned up many times. The genes are TRBV4-1 and TRBJ1-6; TRBD1 matches 7 bases. CDR1 and CDR2 (germline): MGHRA, YSYEKL. CDR3 length: 15 amino acids. Germline trimming cut 4 bases from V and 8 bases from J; bases unmatched to any gene: 8. The CDR3 DNA reads as TGCGCCAGCAGCCTATCACAGGGGAGATATTCACCCCTCCACTTT. Translated, it gives CASSLSQGRYSPLHF.

This chain connects TRBV5-1 to TRBJ2-3, with D possibly matching TRBD2 (5 bases). CDR1 and CDR2 from the germline V gene are SGHRS and YFSETQ. Trimming pared 3 bases from V and 4 bases from J, leaving 18 bases between. This CDR3 is 16 amino acids long. CDR3 residues: CASSSQPDGNADTQYF. The CDR3 DNA sequence: TGCGCCAGCAGCTCCCAACCGGACGGGAATGCAGATACGCAGTATTTT.

This clonotype appeared many times. This rearrangement joins TRBV6-5 to TRBJ1-2; a weak D match, TRBD1 (5 bases). The germline gives CDR1 MNHEY, CDR2 SVGAGI. CDR3 length: 13 amino acids. V was cut by 2 bases and J by 4 bases, with 8 bases left in between. The CDR3 DNA follows: TGTGCCAGCAGTTACGGGGGAACCTATGGCTACACCTTC. Translated, it gives CASSYGGTYGYTF.

This clonotype has ten or more counts. The V gene is TRBV6-6, the J gene TRBJ1-2; 10 bases map to TRBD1. CDR3 length equals 14 residues. With V trimmed by 5 bases and J by 5 bases, 5 bases remained unmatched. Germline loops: CDR1 MNHNY, CDR2 SVGAGI (reference sequence). CDR3 protein: CASSPGQGWYGYTF. Here the CDR3 DNA reads TGTGCCAGCAGTCCGGGACAGGGGTGGTATGGCTACACCTTC.